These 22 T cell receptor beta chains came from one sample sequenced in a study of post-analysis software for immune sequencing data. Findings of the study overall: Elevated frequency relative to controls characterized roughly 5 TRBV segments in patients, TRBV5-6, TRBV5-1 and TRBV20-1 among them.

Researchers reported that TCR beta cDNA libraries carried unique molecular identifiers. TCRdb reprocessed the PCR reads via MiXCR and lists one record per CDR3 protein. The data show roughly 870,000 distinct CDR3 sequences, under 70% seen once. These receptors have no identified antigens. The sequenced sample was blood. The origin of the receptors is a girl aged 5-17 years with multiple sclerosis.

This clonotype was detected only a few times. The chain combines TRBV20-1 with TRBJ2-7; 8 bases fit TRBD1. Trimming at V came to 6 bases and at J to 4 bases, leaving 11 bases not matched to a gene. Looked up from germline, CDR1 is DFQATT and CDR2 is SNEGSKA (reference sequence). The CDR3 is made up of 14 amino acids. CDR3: CSAKTTGGQYEQYF. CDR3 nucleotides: TGCAGTGCAAAAACAACAGGGGGTCAGTACGAGCAGTACTTC.

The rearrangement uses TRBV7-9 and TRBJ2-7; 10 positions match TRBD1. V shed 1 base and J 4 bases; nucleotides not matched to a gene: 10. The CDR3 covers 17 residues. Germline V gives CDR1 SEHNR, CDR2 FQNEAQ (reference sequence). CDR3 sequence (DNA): TGTGCCAGCAGCTTAGGGGGTGGGGACAGGGGTCGGTACGAGCAGTACTTC. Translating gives CASSLGGGDRGRYEQYF.

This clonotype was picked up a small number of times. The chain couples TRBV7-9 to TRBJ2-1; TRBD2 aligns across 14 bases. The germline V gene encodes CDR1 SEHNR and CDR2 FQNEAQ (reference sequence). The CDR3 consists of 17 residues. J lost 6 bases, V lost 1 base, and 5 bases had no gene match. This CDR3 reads CASSLGLAGGPPNEQFF. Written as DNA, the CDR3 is TGTGCCAGCAGCTTAGGACTAGCGGGAGGGCCGCCCAATGAGCAGTTCTTC.

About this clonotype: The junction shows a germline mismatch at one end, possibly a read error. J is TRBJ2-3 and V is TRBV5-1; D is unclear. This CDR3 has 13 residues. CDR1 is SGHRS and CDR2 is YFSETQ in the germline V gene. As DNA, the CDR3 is TGCGCCAACAGCTTGGACGGTACAGATACGCAGTATTTT. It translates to CANSLDGTDTQYF. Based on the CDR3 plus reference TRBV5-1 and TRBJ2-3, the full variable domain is KAGVTQTPRYLIKTRGQQVTLSCSPISGHRSVSWYQQTPGQGLQFLFEYFSETQRNKGNFPGRFSGRQFSNSRSEMNVSTLELGDSALYLCANSLDGTDTQYFGPGTRLTVL.

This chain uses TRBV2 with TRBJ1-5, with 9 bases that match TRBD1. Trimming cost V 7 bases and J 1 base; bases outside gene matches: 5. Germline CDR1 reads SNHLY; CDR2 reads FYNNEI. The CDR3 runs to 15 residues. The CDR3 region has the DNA TGTGCCAGCACCGAGACAGGGGGAAGCAATCAGCCCCAGCATTTT. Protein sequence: CASTETGGSNQPQHF. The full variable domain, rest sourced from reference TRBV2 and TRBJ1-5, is EPEVTQTPSHQVTQMGQEVILRCVPISNHLYFYWYRQILGQKVEFLVSFYNNEISEKSEIFDDQFSVERPDGSNFTLKIRSTKLEDSAMYFCASTETGGSNQPQHFGDGTRLSIL.

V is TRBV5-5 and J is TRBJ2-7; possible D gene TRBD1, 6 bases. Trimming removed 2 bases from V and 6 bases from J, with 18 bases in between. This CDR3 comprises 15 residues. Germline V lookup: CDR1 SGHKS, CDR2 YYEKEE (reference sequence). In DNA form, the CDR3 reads TGTGCCAGCAGCTTTACTTACAGGGACGGTAGCGAGCAGTACTTC. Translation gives CASSFTYRDGSEQYF.

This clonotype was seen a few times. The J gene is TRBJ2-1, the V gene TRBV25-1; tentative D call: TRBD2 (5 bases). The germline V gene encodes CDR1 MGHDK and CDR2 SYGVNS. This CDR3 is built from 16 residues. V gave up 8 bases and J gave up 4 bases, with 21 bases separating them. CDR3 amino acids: CASAPISAGAYNEQFF. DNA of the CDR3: TGTGCCAGCGCACCAATTAGCGCAGGAGCTTACAATGAGCAGTTCTTC.

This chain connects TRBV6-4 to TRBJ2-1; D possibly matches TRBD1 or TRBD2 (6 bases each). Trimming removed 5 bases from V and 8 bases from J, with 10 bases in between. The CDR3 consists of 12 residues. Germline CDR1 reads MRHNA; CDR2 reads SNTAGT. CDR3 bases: TGTGCCAGCAGTTTCGGGGGCGATGAGCAGTTCTTC. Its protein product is CASSFGGDEQFF.

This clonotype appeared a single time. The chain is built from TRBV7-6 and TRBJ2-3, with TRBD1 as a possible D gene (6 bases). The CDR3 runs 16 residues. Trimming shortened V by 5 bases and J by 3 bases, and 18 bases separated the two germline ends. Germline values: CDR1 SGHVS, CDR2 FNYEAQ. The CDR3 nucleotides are TGTGCCAGCAGCCCCGGGGCAGGGGTGTTAACAGATACGCAGTATTTT. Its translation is CASSPGAGVLTDTQYF.

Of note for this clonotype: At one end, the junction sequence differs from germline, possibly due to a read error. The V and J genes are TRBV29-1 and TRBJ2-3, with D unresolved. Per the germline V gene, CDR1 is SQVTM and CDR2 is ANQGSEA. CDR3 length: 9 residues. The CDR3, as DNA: TGCAGCGTTGGGGATACGCACTATTTT. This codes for CSVGDTHYF.

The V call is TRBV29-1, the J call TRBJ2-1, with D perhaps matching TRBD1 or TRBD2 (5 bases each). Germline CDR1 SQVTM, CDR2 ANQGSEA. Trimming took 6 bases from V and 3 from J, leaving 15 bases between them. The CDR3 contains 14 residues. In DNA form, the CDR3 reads TGCAGCGTAGTCGGACTGGGGCTCTACAATGAGCAGTTCTTC. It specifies CSVVGLGLYNEQFF.

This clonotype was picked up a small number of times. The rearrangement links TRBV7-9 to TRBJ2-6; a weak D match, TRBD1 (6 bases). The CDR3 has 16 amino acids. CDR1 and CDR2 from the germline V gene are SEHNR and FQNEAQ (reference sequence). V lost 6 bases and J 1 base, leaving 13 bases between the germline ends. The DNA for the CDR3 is TGTGCCAGCAGGTGGCAAGGGGGTTCTGGGGCCAACGTCCTGACTTTC. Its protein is CASRWQGGSGANVLTF.

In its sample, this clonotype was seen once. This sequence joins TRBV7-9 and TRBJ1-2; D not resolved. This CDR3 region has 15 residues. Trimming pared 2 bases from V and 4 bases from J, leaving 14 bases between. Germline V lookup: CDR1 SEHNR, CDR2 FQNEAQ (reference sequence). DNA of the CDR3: TGTGCCAGCAGCTTAAGTGTAGGGAGTGGCTATGGCTACACCTTC. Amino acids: CASSLSVGSGYGYTF.

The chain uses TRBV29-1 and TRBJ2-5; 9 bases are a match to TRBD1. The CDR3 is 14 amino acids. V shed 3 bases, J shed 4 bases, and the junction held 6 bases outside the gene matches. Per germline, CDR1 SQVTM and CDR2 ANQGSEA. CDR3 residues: CSVEGQGLGETQYF. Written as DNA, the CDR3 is TGCAGCGTTGAGGGACAGGGCTTGGGAGAGACCCAGTACTTC.

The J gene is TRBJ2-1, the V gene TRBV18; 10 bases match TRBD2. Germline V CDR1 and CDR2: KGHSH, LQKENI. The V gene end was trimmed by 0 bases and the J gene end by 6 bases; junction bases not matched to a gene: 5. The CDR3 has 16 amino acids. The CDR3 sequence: CASSPPRAGGPNEQFF. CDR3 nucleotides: TGTGCCAGCTCACCACCTCGAGCGGGGGGGCCCAATGAGCAGTTCTTC.

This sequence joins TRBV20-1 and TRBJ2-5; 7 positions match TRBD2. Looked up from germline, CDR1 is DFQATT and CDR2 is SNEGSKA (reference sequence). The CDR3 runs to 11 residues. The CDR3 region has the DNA TGCAGCGCTCTAGCGGAAGAGACCCAGTACTTC. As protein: CSALAEETQYF.

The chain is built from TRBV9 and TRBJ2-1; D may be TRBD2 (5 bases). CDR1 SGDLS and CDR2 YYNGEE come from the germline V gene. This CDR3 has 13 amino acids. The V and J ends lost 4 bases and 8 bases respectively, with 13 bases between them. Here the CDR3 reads CASSPQLDHEQFF. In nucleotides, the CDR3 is TGTGCCAGCAGCCCGCAACTAGATCATGAGCAGTTCTTC.

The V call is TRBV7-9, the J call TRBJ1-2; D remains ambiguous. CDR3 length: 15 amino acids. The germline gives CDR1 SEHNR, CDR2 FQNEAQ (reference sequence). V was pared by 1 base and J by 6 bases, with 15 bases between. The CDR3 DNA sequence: TGTGCCAGCAGCTTAGGGTTAGAGGAAGAGCATGGCTACACCTTC. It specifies CASSLGLEEEHGYTF.

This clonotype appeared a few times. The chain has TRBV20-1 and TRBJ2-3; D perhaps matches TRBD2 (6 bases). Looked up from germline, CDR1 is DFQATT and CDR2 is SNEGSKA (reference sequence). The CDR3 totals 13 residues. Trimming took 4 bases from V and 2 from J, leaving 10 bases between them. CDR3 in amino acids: CSAKPSVTDTQYF. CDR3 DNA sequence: TGCAGTGCTAAACCTAGCGTCACAGATACGCAGTATTTT.

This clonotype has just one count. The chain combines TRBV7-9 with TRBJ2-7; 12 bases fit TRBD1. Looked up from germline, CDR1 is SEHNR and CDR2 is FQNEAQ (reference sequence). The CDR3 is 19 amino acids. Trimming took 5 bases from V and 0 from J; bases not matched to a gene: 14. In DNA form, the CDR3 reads TGTGCCAGCAGCCAGACCGGGACAGGGGGCCTTGAAACCTCCTACGAGCAGTACTTC. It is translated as CASSQTGTGGLETSYEQYF.

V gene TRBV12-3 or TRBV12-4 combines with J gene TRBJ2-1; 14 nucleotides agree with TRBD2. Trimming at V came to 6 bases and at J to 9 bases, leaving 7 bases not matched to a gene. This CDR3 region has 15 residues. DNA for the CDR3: TGTGCCAGCAGCTCCGGGACTAGCGGGGGTATTGAGCAGTTCTTC. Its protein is CASSSGTSGGIEQFF.

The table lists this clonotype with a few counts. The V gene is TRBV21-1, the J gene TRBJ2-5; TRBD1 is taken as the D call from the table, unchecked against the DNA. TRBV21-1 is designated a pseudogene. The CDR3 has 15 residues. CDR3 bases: TGTGCCAGCAGCAAAGCGCGAGACAGGGTAAAGACCCAGTACTTC. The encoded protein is CASSKARDRVKTQYF.